These 5 T cell receptor beta chains came from one sample sequenced in a study of T cell changes during pregnancy in multiple sclerosis. Only in-frame clones appear in the TCRdb table, and some are missing; sequencing was by immunoSEQ multiplex PCR. The sample has 50,000 to 75,000 clones; roughly nine tenths are singletons. The sequencing used peripheral blood, collected in the third trimester of pregnancy. Receptor source: a female donor in good health, enrolled as a control in a pregnancy study.

The V call is TRBV7-8, the J call TRBJ2-1; D is perhaps TRBD1 (5 bases). The CDR3 runs to 16 residues. Looked up from germline, CDR1 is SGHVS and CDR2 is FQNEAQ. Deletions cut 4 bases from V and 4 bases from J, with 17 bases between. This CDR3 reads CASSSISGSFYNEQFF. For the CDR3, the DNA is TGTGCCAGCAGCTCCATTTCAGGGTCCTTTTACAATGAGCAGTTCTTC.

This chain uses TRBV2 with TRBJ2-1, with D tentatively TRBD1 (7 bases). Germline loops: CDR1 SNHLY, CDR2 FYNNEI. The V gene lost 8 bases and the J gene lost 3 bases, with 23 bases spanning the gap. This CDR3 region has 17 residues. CDR3 residues: CASSGGTPLTNYNEQFF. CDR3 in DNA: TGTGCCAGCTCAGGGGGGACACCTTTAACGAACTACAATGAGCAGTTCTTC.

The chain combines TRBV5-6 with TRBJ2-1, with TRBD1 matching over 9 bases. Losses at the gene ends were 4 bases for V and 5 bases for J; bases not matched to a gene: 7. CDR1 is SGHDT and CDR2 is YYEEEE in the germline V gene. The CDR3 is made up of 15 amino acids. The CDR3 DNA is TGTGCCAGCAGCGTATTCCGGGACAGGGACAATGAGCAGTTCTTC. It is translated as CASSVFRDRDNEQFF.

The V and J genes are TRBV7-2 and TRBJ2-1, with 12 nucleotides matching TRBD2. Germline V lookup: CDR1 SGHTA, CDR2 FQGNSA. The CDR3 sequence is 18 residues long. Unmatched junction bases numbered 11, after V lost 5 bases and J lost 3 bases. This chain's CDR3 is CASSNHVVGLAGYNEQFF. CDR3 DNA: TGTGCCAGCAGCAACCACGTGGTGGGACTAGCGGGCTACAATGAGCAGTTCTTC. The full variable domain, its missing parts supplied by reference TRBV7-2 and TRBJ2-1, is GAGVSQSPSNKVTEKGKDVELRCDPISGHTALYWYRQSLGQGLEFLIYFQGNSAPDKSGLPSDRFSAERTGGSVSTLTIQRTQQEDSAVYLCASSNHVVGLAGYNEQFFGPGTRLTVL.

The chain recombines TRBV5-1 with TRBJ2-2; 10 positions agree with TRBD1. CDR1 SGHRS and CDR2 YFSETQ come from the germline V gene. The ends lost 3 bases at V and 3 bases at J; junction bases unmatched: 2. The CDR3 extends over 15 amino acids. The CDR3 DNA reads as TGCGCCAGCAGCTCGGACAGGGGGGACACCGGGGAGCTGTTTTTT. Translation: CASSSDRGDTGELFF.